This T cell receptor (beta chain) comes out of a study of blood T cell repertoires in COVID-19. On the study more broadly: Material from acute and convalescent COVID-19 was sourced from the United States, Italy and Spain. T cells, B-cell-depleted T cells, or PBMCs supplied cDNA or gDNA.

The CDR3 sequence is 16 residues long. V trimming: 3 bases; J trimming: 6 bases; junction bases outside the gene matches: 12. In germline, CDR1 is MDHEN, CDR2 SYDVKM. Recruited during active infection, patients (from Seattle) were subsequently followed longitudinally. Authors' processing steps: Estimation of nucleated cell counts was performed using reference gene primer amplification. Some clones are missing from TCRdb's copy, which holds only in-frame ones; the method was immunoSEQ multiplex PCR. The V and J calls and clone size are taken from that table; D and trimming were inferred from the DNA. Of roughly 160,000 clones detected, more than 85% appear once; the ten largest clones hold approximately 0.5%.

The sequence derives from a man aged 60-69 years with COVID-19, enrolled during active disease. This chain uses TRBV28 with TRBJ1-2; 8 bases line up with TRBD1. Sequenced input: peripheral blood. The CDR3 spells CASSFRPRTGIHGYTF. The CDR3 DNA is TGTGCCAGCAGTTTCCGCCCTCGGACAGGGATACATGGCTACACCTTC.